A single sample gave rise to the 28 T cell receptor beta chains below, sequenced in a study of CD8+ T cells in alopecia areata. The sequencing template was cDNA reverse transcribed from extracted RNA. TCRdb's table, derived via immunoSEQ multiplex PCR, lists solely in-frame clones and lacks some. Found here are around 100,000 clones, no singletons; the ten largest cover roughly 21%. Material: lesional skin. These TCRs come from a C3H/HeJ mouse with alopecia areata. This strain has MHC haplotype H2-k.

In its sample, this clone was seen many times. Germline and genes: mouse. The read terminates 4 residues ahead of where the CDR3 ends, so the germline J gene completes it. The chain couples TRBV13-3 to TRBJ2-7; 10 positions match TRBD2. The CDR3 length is 14 residues. The germline CDR1 and CDR2 sequences are NNHDY and SYVADS. Incomplete CDR3 DNA: TGTGCCAGCAGTGCCTTGACTGGGGGGTAT. It yields the protein CASSALTGGY. The entire CDR3 is CASSALTGGYEQYF.

Comments on this clone: DNA and listed protein disagree at residue 12, so the protein shown here was translated from the DNA. These gene names are mouse names. The read falls 3 residues short of the CDR3 end, and the missing part is taken from the germline J gene. The chain has TRBV13-3 and TRBJ1-3; no reliable D call. Germline V gene data show CDR1 as NNHDY and CDR2 as SYVADS. V shed 1 base and J shed 0 bases, with 8 bases lying between them. The CDR3 totals 15 residues. The chain's CDR3 is CASSDFGSSGNTLYF. Incomplete CDR3 DNA: TGTGCCAGCAGTGATTTTGGGTCTTCTGGAAATACG. Based on the CDR3 plus reference TRBV13-3 and TRBJ1-3, the full variable domain is EAAVTQSPRSKVAVTGGKVTLSCHQTNNHDYMYWYRQDTGHGLRLIHYSYVADSTEKGDIPDGYKASRPSQENFSLILELASLSQTAVYFCASSDFGSSGNTLYFGEGSRLIVV.

With respect to this clone: Genes and germline are mouse. The read halts 4 residues ahead of the CDR3 end, with the missing end drawn from the germline J gene. This chain uses TRBV13-1 with TRBJ2-1, with 8 bases that match TRBD1. Germline V gives CDR1 NSHNY, CDR2 SYGAGN. CDR3 length: 14 amino acids. The CDR3 here is CASSDPGGEAEQFF. CDR3 DNA (partial): TGTGCCAGCAGTGACCCAGGGGGCGAAGCT.

This clone appeared a few times. The gene names here belong to mouse. The read gets to within 4 residues of the CDR3 end, and the germline J gene fills in the rest. This rearrangement joins TRBV19 to TRBJ1-1; the D gene is possibly TRBD1 (6 bases). CDR1 and CDR2 (germline): FNHDT, SITEND (reference sequence). The CDR3 runs to 14 residues. Between the trimmed V and J ends, which lost 2 bases and 4 bases, there was a span of 12 bases. CDR3 bases read: TGTGCCAGCAGTATGACGGGGACAAGCACA. It yields the protein CASSMTGTST. The whole CDR3 protein is CASSMTGTSTEVFF.

About this clone itself: Gene names and germline refer to mouse. The read ends 4 residues before the CDR3 terminus; that terminus is restored from the germline J gene. This chain joins TRBV1 and TRBJ2-2, with a possible D match to TRBD2 (7 bases). V was pared by 0 bases and J by 4 bases, with 12 bases between. The CDR3 has 16 residues. CDR1 and CDR2 from the germline V gene are NSQYPW and LRSPGD (reference sequence). The CDR3 sequence: CTCSADTGGGTGQLYF. CDR3 bases read: TGCACCTGCAGTGCAGATACGGGGGGCGGCACCGGG.

This clone was found many times. All gene names here are mouse names. The CDR3 end lies 4 residues beyond the end of the read and is filled in from the germline J gene. The rearrangement links TRBV13-3 to TRBJ2-1, with D possibly being TRBD2 (7 bases). V dropped 2 bases and J dropped 5 bases, with 14 bases sitting between them. The CDR3 consists of 15 residues. CDR1 and CDR2 from the germline V gene are NNHDY and SYVADS. CDR3 protein: CASSELGGRNAEQFF. The DNA read from the CDR3 is TGTGCCAGCAGTGAATTGGGGGGCAGGAATGCT.

Concerning this clone itself: Gene names and germline match the mouse. From the germline J gene comes the end of the CDR3, since the read stops 4 residues before it. This chain links TRBV13-3 with TRBJ2-5; TRBD1 matches 8 bases. The CDR3 runs 14 residues. Germline V CDR1 and CDR2: NNHDY, SYVADS. V was clipped by 4 bases and J by 3 bases; unmatched bases: 4. The CDR3 is CASSQGARQDTQYF. CDR3 bases read: TGTGCCAGCAGTCAGGGGGCGAGGCAAGAC.

In regard to this clone: Genes here carry mouse names. The read stops 4 residues short of the end of the CDR3; the missing end is completed from the germline J gene. The J gene is TRBJ1-2, the V gene TRBV1; 10 positions match TRBD1. This CDR3 region has 16 residues. The germline V gene has CDR1 NSQYPW and CDR2 LRSPGD (reference sequence). V trimming: 0 bases; J trimming: 2 bases; junction bases outside the gene matches: 3. CDR3 DNA, as far as it was read: TGCACCTGCAGTGCAGATCGGACAGGGGGGAACTCC. This translates into CTCSADRTGGNS. From start to end, the CDR3 is CTCSADRTGGNSDYTF.

Only a few counts were recorded for this clone. Here the gene names and germline are mouse. Sequencing ends 4 residues short of the CDR3 end; the germline J gene provides the rest. The gene calls are TRBV1 and TRBJ2-7, with 8 bases matching TRBD2. V shed 1 base and J 3 bases; nucleotides not matched to a gene: 2. This CDR3 is built from 14 residues. The germline V gene has CDR1 NSQYPW and CDR2 LRSPGD (reference sequence). The CDR3 loop is CTCSAGDWNYEQYF. The CDR3 bases that were read are TGCACCTGCAGTGCAGGGGACTGGAACTAT.

As to this clone: Genes here carry mouse names. Read sequence stops 4 residues before the CDR3 end, and the germline J gene provides the missing end. The chain uses TRBV12-2 and TRBJ2-5, with a tentative D call TRBD1 (5 bases). Germline CDR1 and CDR2: SGHLS and HYDKME. The CDR3 length is 13 residues. CDR3 DNA, as far as it was read: TGTGCCAGCTCTCTTTCAGGGAAAGAC. This codes for CASSLSGKD. The CDR3, in full, reads CASSLSGKDTQYF.

As regards this clone: The listed genes are named as in mouse. The read gets to within 4 residues of the CDR3 end, and the germline J gene fills in the rest. The chain joins TRBV19 to TRBJ2-5; 9 bases agree with TRBD2. Germline V gene sequence: CDR1 FNHDT, CDR2 SITEND (reference sequence). CDR3 length: 14 amino acids. CDR3 DNA (partial): TGTGCCAGCAGTATAACGGACTGGGGAGAC. It encodes CASSITDWGD. The complete CDR3 protein is CASSITDWGDTQYF.

The table lists this clone with many counts. Gene names denote mouse genes. The CDR3 end falls 4 residues outside the read, so it is completed with the germline J gene. V is TRBV13-3 and J is TRBJ2-7; tentative D call: TRBD2 (5 bases). Trimming left V 0 bases short and J 0 bases short, with 10 bases between. CDR3 length: 15 amino acids. The germline CDR1 and CDR2 sequences are NNHDY and SYVADS. The sequenced CDR3 bases are TGTGCCAGCAGTGATGCAATGCTGGGCTCCTAT. Translation: CASSDAMLGSY. The whole CDR3 sequence reads CASSDAMLGSYEQYF.

Only a few counts were recorded for this clone. Genes and germline are mouse. The DNA ends 4 residues before the CDR3 does, and the rest of the CDR3 is filled in from the germline J gene. This rearrangement joins TRBV19 to TRBJ2-3; no clear D gene. The germline V and J ends were trimmed by 2 bases and 1 base, with 11 bases remaining between them. Germline assignment: CDR1 FNHDT and CDR2 SITEND (reference sequence). The CDR3 contains 15 residues. The CDR3 reads CASSIILEGAETLYF. The sequenced CDR3 bases are TGTGCCAGCAGTATTATTCTGGAAGGTGCAGAA.

This clone was recorded a few times. The genes are named according to mouse. Read sequence stops 4 residues before the CDR3 end, and the germline J gene provides the missing end. This rearrangement joins TRBV13-3 to TRBJ2-4, with TRBD1 matching 9 bases. Germline CDR1 NNHDY, CDR2 SYVADS. V shed 3 bases and J 0 bases; nucleotides not matched to a gene: 2. The CDR3 consists of 15 residues. The CDR3 DNA, read in part, is TGTGCCAGCAGTGGGGACAGGGCTAGTCAAAAC. This codes for CASSGDRASQN. The whole CDR3 protein is CASSGDRASQNTLYF.

This clone came up a few times. The genes and germline here are from mouse. The read falls 4 residues short of the CDR3 end, and the missing part is taken from the germline J gene. The rearrangement uses TRBV13-2 and TRBJ2-1; 11 nucleotides agree with TRBD2. There are 17 residues in the CDR3. With V trimmed by 0 bases and J by 6 bases, 8 bases remained unmatched. CDR1 is NNHNN and CDR2 is SYGAGS in the germline V gene (reference sequence). The sequenced CDR3 bases are TGTGCCAGCGGTGATGAAACTGGGGGGGCGCTGGTTGCT. This encodes CASGDETGGALVA. The whole CDR3 sequence is CASGDETGGALVAEQFF.

A remark on this clone: Each gene name is a mouse one. The read halts 4 residues ahead of the CDR3 end, with the missing end drawn from the germline J gene. The chain has TRBV1 and TRBJ2-5; 7 positions match TRBD1. The CDR3 extends over 15 amino acids. From germline, CDR1 is NSQYPW and CDR2 LRSPGD (reference sequence). V lost 2 bases and J lost 3; bases outside the gene matches: 5. CDR3 DNA, as far as it was read: TGCACCTGCAGTGCAATCCGGGACAGACAAGAC. This encodes CTCSAIRDRQD. The CDR3, in full, reads CTCSAIRDRQDTQYF.

About this clone itself: Any gene name here is a mouse gene name. The CDR3 end lies 4 residues beyond the end of the read and is filled in from the germline J gene. The rearrangement links TRBV29 to TRBJ2-3; 8 positions match TRBD2. Germline V gene lookup returns CDR1 MSHET and CDR2 SYDVDS. V shed 5 bases and J 0 bases; nucleotides not matched to a gene: 4. There are 15 residues in the CDR3. The CDR3 sequence is CASSLGLGSAETLYF. CDR3 bases read: TGTGCTAGCAGTCTCGGACTGGGTAGTGCAGAA.

Of note for this clone: Genes here carry mouse names. The CDR3 end is not reached by the read, which stops 4 residues before it; the germline J gene fills it in. This chain joins TRBV19 and TRBJ2-3, with D maybe TRBD2 (7 bases). This CDR3 is 15 amino acids long. V shed 2 bases and J shed 2 bases, with 12 bases lying between them. From germline, CDR1 is FNHDT and CDR2 SITEND (reference sequence). CDR3: CASSMGGGLAETLYF. The sequenced part of the CDR3 DNA is TGTGCCAGCAGTATGGGTGGGGGGCTTGCAGAA.

This clone was found many times. Here the gene names and germline are mouse. The sequence runs out 4 residues before the end of the CDR3; the remainder is reconstructed from the germline J gene. The V call is TRBV13-3, the J call TRBJ2-3, with 9 nucleotides matching TRBD2. The V and J ends lost 1 base and 4 bases, in that order; junction bases with no gene match: 4. CDR1 NNHDY and CDR2 SYVADS come from the germline V gene. The length of the CDR3 is 15 residues. The part of the CDR3 DNA that was read is TGTGCCAGCAGTGATCGACTGGGGGCAACAGAA. Translation gives CASSDRLGATE. The CDR3 as a whole reads CASSDRLGATETLYF.

As for this clone: The gene names given are mouse names. The sequence runs out 4 residues before the end of the CDR3; the remainder is reconstructed from the germline J gene. J is TRBJ2-1 and V is TRBV31; 9 nucleotides align to TRBD2. CDR1 and CDR2 from the germline V gene are GKSSPN and SITVG. The CDR3 consists of 15 residues. V shed 2 bases, J shed 6 bases, and the junction held 8 bases outside the gene matches. The CDR3 bases that were read are TGTGCCTGGAGTTTAGATGGGGGGGCCGTTGCT. It specifies CAWSLDGGAVA. The whole CDR3 protein is CAWSLDGGAVAEQFF.

A few counts support this clone. The gene names here belong to mouse. The observed sequence ends 4 residues before the CDR3 terminus, with the missing tail filled in from the germline J gene. This chain links TRBV13-3 with TRBJ1-1; a weak D match, TRBD1 (6 bases). The CDR3 sequence is 13 residues long. Between the trimmed V and J ends, which lost 3 bases and 4 bases, there was a span of 10 bases. Germline V gives CDR1 NNHDY, CDR2 SYVADS. CDR3 loop: CASSGQGSTEVFF. The part of the CDR3 DNA that was read is TGTGCCAGCAGTGGCCAGGGGTCCACA.

For this clone: The genes are named according to mouse. The observed sequence ends 4 residues before the CDR3 terminus, with the missing tail filled in from the germline J gene. The chain recombines TRBV13-1 with TRBJ2-1; a weak D match, TRBD1 (6 bases). V lost 2 bases and J lost 4, with 13 bases in between. The germline V gene encodes CDR1 NSHNY and CDR2 SYGAGN. The CDR3 length is 15 residues. The CDR3 reads CASSDSGTNYAEQFF. CDR3 DNA (partial): TGTGCCAGCAGTGACTCCGGGACAAATTATGCT.

Of note for this clone: Gene and germline names: mouse. The sequenced fragment ends 4 residues before the CDR3 boundary, so the rest is inferred from the germline J gene. This sequence joins TRBV13-3 and TRBJ2-5; 12 bases line up with TRBD2. Germline V CDR1 and CDR2: NNHDY, SYVADS. The length of the CDR3 is 16 residues. V lost 3 bases to trimming and J lost 2 bases; unmatched junction nucleotides: 4. Incomplete CDR3 DNA: TGTGCCAGCAGTGGCCGACTGGGGGGGCTCCAAGAC. This sequence encodes CASSGRLGGLQD. The CDR3 as a whole reads CASSGRLGGLQDTQYF.

This clone came up a few times. TCRdb gives a protein that differs at residue 13 from what the DNA encodes, so the protein here is translated from the DNA. Genes and germline are mouse. Read coverage stops 3 residues before the CDR3 terminus; the germline J gene supplies the remainder. V is TRBV19 and J is TRBJ1-6, with 7 bases matching TRBD1. Being an ORF, TRBJ1-6 has a function that is uncertain. V lost 5 bases to trimming and J lost 0 bases; unmatched junction nucleotides: 5. CDR1 and CDR2 from the germline V gene are FNHDT and SITEND (reference sequence). The CDR3 runs to 16 residues. The CDR3 loop reads CASRTGENSYNSPLYF. The sequenced part of the CDR3 DNA is TGTGCCAGCAGAACAGGGGAAAATTCCTATAATTCGCCC.

This clone turned up a few times. Gene names are mouse gene names. The read finishes 4 residues shy of the CDR3 end, and the germline J gene is used to complete it. V and J are TRBV1 and TRBJ1-4, with 11 nucleotides matching TRBD1. From germline, CDR1 is NSQYPW and CDR2 LRSPGD (reference sequence). V trimming: 1 base; J trimming: 3 bases; junction bases outside the gene matches: 4. CDR3 size: 17 residues. CDR3 sequence reads: CTCSAARDRGTNERLFF. The DNA read from the CDR3 is TGCACCTGCAGTGCAGCCCGGGACAGGGGGACCAACGAA.

In this sample, this clone turned up a few times. Genes and germline are mouse. The read stops 4 residues short of the end of the CDR3; the missing end is completed from the germline J gene. The chain is built from TRBV17 and TRBJ2-5; no firm D call. Deletions cut 0 bases from V and 2 bases from J, with 6 bases between. CDR1 is MNHDT, CDR2 YYDKIL, per germline. This CDR3 has 14 residues. The part of the CDR3 DNA that was read is TGTGCTAGCAGTAGAGACAGGCTCCAAGAC. Translating gives CASSRDRLQD. The entire CDR3 protein is CASSRDRLQDTQYF.

Worth noting for this clone: Gene names are the mouse ones. Sequencing ends 4 residues short of the CDR3 end; the germline J gene provides the rest. The rearrangement joins TRBV13-1 to TRBJ1-1, with 10 bases lining up with TRBD1. Germline V gene sequence: CDR1 NSHNY, CDR2 SYGAGN. V trimming: 3 bases; J trimming: 2 bases; junction bases outside the gene matches: 4. CDR3 length: 15 residues. CDR3 bases read: TGTGCCAGCAGTGGGACAGGGGGAGGCAACACA. Protein sequence: CASSGTGGGNT. The full CDR3 protein reads CASSGTGGGNTEVFF.

This clone showed up many times. Gene and germline names: mouse. The CDR3 end lies 4 residues beyond the end of the read and is filled in from the germline J gene. The V and J genes are TRBV13-2 and TRBJ2-5, with TRBD1 identical over 7 bases. Germline CDR1 NNHNN, CDR2 SYGAGS (reference sequence). CDR3 length: 14 amino acids. Losses at the gene ends were 1 base for V and 2 bases for J; bases not matched to a gene: 1. CDR3 residues: CASGDRDSQDTQYF. CDR3 DNA (partial): TGTGCCAGCGGTGATCGGGACAGCCAAGAC.